A single sample gave rise to the 30 T cell receptor beta chains below, sequenced in a study of Ad26.COV2.S vaccination and SARS-CoV-2 variants. The treatment here: 19 received Ad26.COV2.S at low or high dose, single or two shots; about 5 received placebo; per-sample allocation not given. Collection of the samples took place on day 63 after the first injection of vaccine or placebo. Using immunoSEQ multiplex PCR, the repertoire was profiled, and TCRdb retains in-frame clones only, with some absent. The profile shows a few hundred thousand clones, about 92% of them singletons. The material was peripheral blood, obtained in a trial of Ad26.COV2.S vaccine versus placebo. These receptors were taken from a person aged 18-60 years who received the Ad26.COV2.S COVID-19 vaccine or a placebo.

This sequence joins TRBV27 and TRBJ2-3, with TRBD2 matching 9 bases. This CDR3 spans 18 amino acids. CDR1 MNHEY and CDR2 SMNVEV come from the germline V gene (reference sequence). With 6 bases clipped from V and 5 bases from J, the junction kept 18 bases outside the gene matches. CDR3 sequence reads: CASSRRERLAARGDTQYF. The CDR3, as DNA: TGTGCCAGCAGCAGACGAGAGCGACTAGCGGCCCGGGGAGATACGCAGTATTTT.

Worth noting for this clone: At one of its ends the junction is not consistent with the germline gene, which may arise from a read error. V gene TRBV14 combines with J gene TRBJ2-1; D remains ambiguous. The germline gives CDR1 SGHDN, CDR2 FVKESK. The CDR3 is made up of 13 amino acids. The CDR3 DNA is TGTGCCAGCAGCCAGCAGGTCTACAGTGAGCAGTTCTTC. Its protein product is CASSQQVYSEQFF. Together with reference TRBV14 and TRBJ2-1, the CDR3 gives the full variable domain: EAGVTQFPSHSVIEKGQTVTLRCDPISGHDNLYWYRRVMGKEIKFLLHFVKESKQDESGMPNNRFLAERTGGTYSTLKVQPAELEDSGVYFCASSQQVYSEQFFGPGTRLTVL.

The genes are TRBV4-3 and TRBJ2-3; 11 nucleotides line up with TRBD2. The germline V gene encodes CDR1 LGHNA and CDR2 YSLEER. After removal of 0 bases from V and 1 base from J, the junction contained 3 bases not matched to a gene. There are 17 residues in the CDR3. The CDR3 loop is CASSQELSGGGTDTQYF. In DNA, the CDR3 is TGCGCCAGCAGCCAAGAACTTAGCGGGGGGGGCACAGATACGCAGTATTTT.

This sequence joins TRBV10-3 and TRBJ1-2; TRBD1 matches at 9 bases. This CDR3 has 18 residues. Germline CDR1 is ENHRY and CDR2 is SYGVKD. V trimming: 4 bases; J trimming: 4 bases; junction bases outside the gene matches: 16. CDR3 coding DNA: TGTGCCATCAGTGGGCCCAACAGGGGGCAGGCTGGGGCCTATGGCTACACCTTC. Encoded protein: CAISGPNRGQAGAYGYTF.

This clone was observed a single time. The J gene is TRBJ2-2, the V gene TRBV10-2, with D possibly being TRBD1 or TRBD2 (5 bases each). Trimming took off 6 bases at V and 6 bases at J, with 20 bases between the two ends. Germline V gene lookup returns CDR1 WSHSY and CDR2 SAAADI. The CDR3 has 16 amino acids. The CDR3 coding sequence is TGCGCCAGCAGGGGGGTGCTGGGGCTGTCGGCCGGGGAGCTGTTTTTT. As protein: CASRGVLGLSAGELFF.

The V gene is TRBV7-2, the J gene TRBJ2-6, with D possibly TRBD1 on 5 matching bases. The CDR3 consists of 18 residues. Germline V gives CDR1 SGHTA, CDR2 FQGNSA. Trimming stripped 0 bases from V and 0 bases from J, with 12 bases between. As DNA, the CDR3 is TGTGCCAGCAGCTTAGCCCCCACACAGGTCTCTGGGGCCAACGTCCTGACTTTC. Its translation is CASSLAPTQVSGANVLTF.

This clone occurred once. V gene TRBV5-1 combines with J gene TRBJ2-7, with 10 bases aligning to TRBD2. V was pared by 3 bases and J by 7 bases, with 16 bases of the junction left unmatched. The germline gives CDR1 SGHRS, CDR2 YFSETQ. The CDR3 is 17 residues long. CDR3 coding DNA: TGCGCCAGCAGCTCGCCGGGGGAGGCTAGCGGGGGCCGGGAGCAGTACTTC. Its protein is CASSSPGEASGGREQYF.

The chain is built from TRBV6-2 or TRBV6-3 and TRBJ2-7; 9 nucleotides align to TRBD2. The trim removed 5 bases at V and 5 bases at J, leaving 7 bases unmatched. The CDR3 length is 14 residues. Germline V gene sequence: CDR1 MNHEY, CDR2 SVGEGT. Here the CDR3 DNA reads TGTGCCAGCAGTAGTCAGCGGGGGGATGACGAGCAGTACTTC. It yields the protein CASSSQRGDDEQYF.

The CDR3 region is CASSFTGGSYNSPLHF. In DNA, the CDR3 is TGCGCCAGCAGCTTTACAGGGGGCTCCTATAATTCACCCCTCCACTTT. The chain links TRBV5-1 to TRBJ1-6; 8 nucleotides line up with TRBD1. V shed 2 bases and J 0 bases; nucleotides not matched to a gene: 1. Germline CDR1 and CDR2: SGHRS and YFSETQ. The length of the CDR3 is 16 residues. Based on the CDR3 plus reference TRBV5-1 and TRBJ1-6, the full variable domain is KAGVTQTPRYLIKTRGQQVTLSCSPISGHRSVSWYQQTPGQGLQFLFEYFSETQRNKGNFPGRFSGRQFSNSRSEMNVSTLELGDSALYLCASSFTGGSYNSPLHFGNGTRLTVT.

CDR3 nucleotide sequence: TGTGCCAGCAGCGCCAGGGGCTGGCAAGAGACCCAGTACTTC. This encodes CASSARGWQETQYF. V usage is TRBV7-2 and J usage is TRBJ2-5, with D maybe TRBD1 (6 bases). The germline V gene has CDR1 SGHTA and CDR2 FQGNSA. The CDR3 runs to 14 residues. The V end lost 5 bases, the J end lost 2 bases, and 12 bases lay between the germline ends.

This chain joins TRBV19 and TRBJ1-4, with a tentative D call TRBD1 (6 bases). The CDR3 has 16 residues. Deletions cut 4 bases from V and 0 bases from J, with 12 bases between. CDR1 is LNHDA and CDR2 is SQIVND in the germline V gene (reference sequence). CDR3 in DNA: TGTGCCAGTAGTAACCAGGGGTATGCAACTAATGAAAAACTGTTTTTT. The encoded protein is CASSNQGYATNEKLFF.

The chain links TRBV25-1 to TRBJ2-7, with D uncertain. V was cut by 5 bases and J by 5 bases, with 4 bases left in between. CDR3 length: 10 amino acids. CDR1 is MGHDK and CDR2 is SYGVNS in the germline V gene. CDR3 region: CASSNHEQYF. As DNA, the CDR3 is TGTGCCAGCAGTAACCACGAGCAGTACTTC.

V is TRBV7-2 and J is TRBJ2-1; 8 bases map to TRBD1. CDR1 is SGHTA, CDR2 FQGNSA, per germline. V lost 1 base to trimming and J lost 0 bases; unmatched junction nucleotides: 8. The CDR3 is made up of 18 amino acids. In DNA form, the CDR3 reads TGTGCCAGCAGCTTAGACCTCTTACAGGGGGGCTCCTACAATGAGCAGTTCTTC. It yields the protein CASSLDLLQGGSYNEQFF.

The chain uses TRBV11-2 and TRBJ2-2; TRBD1 or TRBD2 may be the D gene (5 bases each). The CDR3 has 16 amino acids. V was shortened by 3 bases and J by 7 bases, with 18 bases between the two germline ends. The germline V gene has CDR1 SGHAT and CDR2 FQNNGV. CDR3 residues: CASSLGRTLVIGELFF. CDR3 bases: TGTGCCAGCAGCTTGGGACGGACACTAGTAATCGGGGAGCTGTTTTTT.

The rearrangement uses TRBV4-1 and TRBJ2-7, with D maybe TRBD2 (6 bases). The germline V gene encodes CDR1 MGHRA and CDR2 YSYEKL. V was cut by 1 base and J by 3 bases, with 10 bases left in between. There are 14 residues in the CDR3. CDR3 DNA sequence: TGCGCCAGCAGCCAAGCGGAGACTAGCTACGAGCAGTACTTC. Its protein is CASSQAETSYEQYF.

The V call is TRBV24-1, the J call TRBJ2-3; D is possibly TRBD1 or TRBD2 (5 bases each). The V gene lost 3 bases and the J gene lost 3 bases, with 12 bases spanning the gap. CDR3 length: 15 residues. Germline-derived CDR1 and CDR2 are KGHDR and SFDVKD. The CDR3 sequence is CATSDVGEGTDTQYF. CDR3 nucleotide sequence: TGTGCCACCAGTGATGTGGGAGAGGGGACAGATACGCAGTATTTT.

This clone showed up just a few times. The chain has TRBV27 and TRBJ2-7; 8 bases align to TRBD1. This CDR3 spans 15 amino acids. Germline CDR1 is MNHEY and CDR2 is SMNVEV (reference sequence). The trim removed 2 bases at V and 1 base at J, leaving 4 bases unmatched. The CDR3 reads CASSLPGGKSYEQYF. In DNA form, the CDR3 reads TGTGCCAGCAGTTTACCAGGGGGCAAATCCTACGAGCAGTACTTC.

V gene TRBV2 combines with J gene TRBJ2-5, with 7 bases that match TRBD1. This CDR3 region has 14 residues. Per the germline V gene, CDR1 is SNHLY and CDR2 is FYNNEI. The junction had 8 bases not matched to a gene; V was cut back by 7 bases and J by 3 bases. The CDR3: CASINPDRKETQYF. The CDR3 DNA is TGTGCCAGCATAAACCCGGACAGGAAAGAGACCCAGTACTTC.

J is TRBJ1-6 and V is TRBV11-2, with TRBD1 matching over 8 bases. The CDR3 sequence is 15 residues long. Germline assignment: CDR1 SGHAT and CDR2 FQNNGV. The J segment lost 10 bases and the V segment lost 3 bases, leaving 8 bases of the junction unmatched. The CDR3 loop is CASSFDRGRYSPLHF. The CDR3, as DNA: TGTGCCAGCAGCTTCGACAGGGGTCGGTACTCACCCCTCCACTTT.

V is TRBV6-5 and J is TRBJ1-3; D might be TRBD1 (6 bases). This CDR3 is 15 amino acids long. Per the germline V gene, CDR1 is MNHEY and CDR2 is SVGAGI. V was shortened by 5 bases and J by 0 bases, with 11 bases between the two germline ends. The DNA for the CDR3 is TGTGCCAGCAGTCGTACAGGGAACTCTGGAAACACCATATATTTT. Residues: CASSRTGNSGNTIYF.

This sequence joins TRBV2 and TRBJ1-3, with D possibly matching TRBD1 (6 bases). The length of the CDR3 is 14 residues. The germline CDR1 and CDR2 sequences are SNHLY and FYNNEI. Trimming left V 8 bases short and J 7 bases short, with 18 bases between. The CDR3 here is CASSRTAFGNTIYF. DNA for the CDR3: TGTGCCAGCTCGAGGACAGCGTTCGGGAACACCATATATTTT.

The chain joins TRBV4-1 to TRBJ1-2; 9 nucleotides agree with TRBD1. Germline CDR1 and CDR2: MGHRA and YSYEKL. With V trimmed by 2 bases and J by 3 bases, 10 bases remained unmatched. The CDR3 sequence is 17 residues long. CDR3 DNA: TGCGCCAGCAGCCAACACTACAGGGACAGGGAAGACTATGGCTACACCTTC. Its translation is CASSQHYRDREDYGYTF.

The V call is TRBV6-2 or TRBV6-3, the J call TRBJ1-1; maybe TRBD1 (5 bases). Germline CDR1 and CDR2: MNHEY and SVGEGT. CDR3 length equals 16 residues. V was shortened by 0 bases and J by 2 bases, with 13 bases between the two germline ends. CDR3 amino acids: CASSYSTQGYNTEAFF. CDR3 DNA: TGTGCCAGCAGTTACTCAACCCAGGGCTATAACACTGAAGCTTTCTTT.

The chain links TRBV6-2 or TRBV6-3 to TRBJ2-7, with 7 bases identical to TRBD1. CDR1 is MNHEY and CDR2 is SVGEGT in the germline V gene. The CDR3 has 15 amino acids. Germline trimming cut 6 bases from V and 4 bases from J; bases unmatched to any gene: 12. This chain's CDR3 is CASSSPDRAYYEQYF. The CDR3 coding sequence is TGTGCCAGCAGCTCGCCCGACAGGGCTTATTACGAGCAGTACTTC.

This rearrangement joins TRBV19 to TRBJ1-2; 7 nucleotides line up with TRBD1. This CDR3 comprises 15 residues. The J segment lost 8 bases and the V segment lost 1 base, leaving 10 bases of the junction unmatched. The germline V gene has CDR1 LNHDA and CDR2 SQIVND (reference sequence). The CDR3 region is CASSIVGQGGRGYTF. CDR3 nucleotide sequence: TGTGCCAGTAGTATAGTGGGTCAGGGGGGACGAGGCTACACCTTC.

The chain combines TRBV27 with TRBJ2-5; 9 bases fit TRBD1. CDR1 MNHEY and CDR2 SMNVEV come from the germline V gene (reference sequence). The V and J ends lost 5 bases and 5 bases, in that order; junction bases with no gene match: 9. The length of the CDR3 is 15 residues. CDR3 loop: CASSTRTGAGETQYF. In DNA form, the CDR3 reads TGTGCCAGCAGTACGAGGACAGGGGCCGGGGAGACCCAGTACTTC.

The V call is TRBV29-1, the J call TRBJ2-7; D unresolved. In germline, CDR1 is SQVTM, CDR2 ANQGSEA. Trimming took 6 bases from V and 2 from J, leaving 17 bases between them. The length of the CDR3 is 14 residues. CDR3 sequence: CSVKSRPPAYEQYF. The DNA for the CDR3 is TGCAGCGTGAAAAGCCGTCCCCCGGCCTACGAGCAGTACTTC.

The chain employs TRBV5-4 and TRBJ2-1; 9 nucleotides align to TRBD2. In germline, CDR1 is SGHNT, CDR2 YYREEE (reference sequence). The V gene end was trimmed by 4 bases and the J gene end by 4 bases; junction bases not matched to a gene: 6. There are 15 residues in the CDR3. The CDR3 coding sequence is TGTGCCAGCAGCCTCGGGACTAGCAGATACAATGAGCAGTTCTTC. Its translation is CASSLGTSRYNEQFF.

V is TRBV12-5 and J is TRBJ2-5; D perhaps matches TRBD2 (6 bases). This CDR3 is 13 amino acids long. Trimming removed 10 bases from V and 1 base from J, with 13 bases in between. Germline loops: CDR1 LGHNT, CDR2 FRNRAP. In nucleotides, the CDR3 is TGTGCTACCAAGGAGGGCTTCCAAGAGACCCAGTACTTC. Its translation: CATKEGFQETQYF.

In the case of this clone: This same CDR3 is encoded by further DNA sequences in the sample. The chain links TRBV7-2 to TRBJ2-7; D is unclear. The germline gives CDR1 SGHTA, CDR2 FQGNSA. The ends were cut back, 5 bases at V and 3 bases at J, with 11 bases in the middle. CDR3 length: 13 residues. CDR3 DNA: TGTGCCAGCAGCCTCGCGGAGAGCTACGAGCAGTACTTC. Its translation is CASSLAESYEQYF.